This TCR beta chain was observed in a study of blood T cell repertoires in COVID-19. On the study more broadly: The samples span acute and convalescent COVID-19 from the United States, Italy and Spain. PBMCs, B-cell-depleted T cells, or T cells provided the cDNA or gDNA that made up the material.

Study processing details: Amplification of reference gene primers provided the estimated nucleated cell counts. The repertoire was sequenced with immunoSEQ multiplex PCR; TCRdb's copy has only in-frame clones and lacks some. The V and J calls and clone size are taken from that table; D and trimming were inferred from the DNA. The sample lists about 250,000 clones, roughly 87% occurring once. This CDR3 contains 15 residues. The V end lost 0 bases, the J end lost 9 bases, and 15 bases lay between the germline ends. Germline assignment: CDR1 SGHAT and CDR2 FQNNGV. The study assigned cohorts using participant-reported clinical history.

V is TRBV11-2 and J is TRBJ2-1; D might be TRBD2 (5 bases). The clonotype comes from a woman aged 25 to 39 with acute COVID-19. The sequenced sample consisted of PBMCs or T cells enriched from blood (not recorded which). The DNA of the CDR3 is TGTGCCAGCAGCTTAGATTCGGGCTCACGGGGTGAGCAGTTCTTC. This encodes CASSLDSGSRGEQFF.